In this sample, the clone carrying this TCR beta chain turned up a few times. No antigen is known for it. The CDR3 consists of 14 residues. The germline V gene has CDR1 SGHTA and CDR2 FQGNSA. V dropped 0 bases and J dropped 4 bases, with 9 bases sitting between them. This specimen belongs to a study of vaccination effects on CD4 cells after COVID-19. Overall study results and limits: Marked clonal contraction was seen in infection- and vaccine-induced clones late after vaccination.

The data were produced by immunoSEQ multiplex PCR, yet TCRdb's version contains in-frame clones alone and is incomplete. In the table there are some 38,000 clones, around two thirds of which are singletons. Viral peptide pools were used in the ViraFEST assay to expand antigen-specific CD4+ T cells, and sequencing came afterward. Cells that had been cultured for approximately eleven days were the source of isolated CD4+ T cells. SARS-CoV-2 infection was confirmed by PCR in the person between March and December 2020. The culture medium for approximately 1.9 million PBMC per well included 9.5 to 10 IU/ml IL-2 and about 10 ug/ml peptides. Days 3 and 7 saw half the medium replaced with IL-2 medium.

Sequenced material: CD4+ T cells from PBMCs cultured with HCoV-NL63 spike peptides, taken before COVID-19 vaccination. The receptor was derived from a human donor who had a prior SARS-CoV-2 infection. The chain links TRBV7-2 to TRBJ1-2; no clear D. CDR3 in DNA: TGTGCCAGCAGCTTAGCGACAATCCCCTATGGCTACACCTTC. Translating gives CASSLATIPYGYTF.